This T cell receptor beta chain appears in the sequencing data of a study of T cell changes during pregnancy in multiple sclerosis. CDR3 length: 15 amino acids. Germline assignment: CDR1 SSHAT and CDR2 FNYEAQ (reference sequence). The junction had 8 bases not matched to a gene; V was cut back by 4 bases and J by 8 bases. The assay was immunoSEQ multiplex PCR, and TCRdb's table has in-frame clones only and misses some. The data contain 30,000 to 45,000 clones, about 92% of them singletons. The V gene is TRBV7-7, the J gene TRBJ1-4, with 9 bases identical to TRBD1. The receptor's source is a female donor with multiple sclerosis, enrolled in a pregnancy study. The sample was PBMCs (not recorded whether the cells were cultured). CDR3 sequence: CASSSPGTGREKLFF. In DNA, the CDR3 is TGTGCCAGCAGCTCACCCGGGACAGGGAGAGAAAAACTGTTTTTT.